The T cell receptor (beta chain) under discussion was sequenced for a study of identifying expanded T cells in peripheral blood. A remark on this clone: What it binds is unknown.

Study-wide results and caveats: Over around two and four weeks, about 16.4 and 19 clones changed, versus approximately 1.1 between replicates.

Germline V lookup: CDR1 SEHNR, CDR2 FQNEAQ (reference sequence). Trimming pared 3 bases from V and 4 bases from J, leaving 12 bases between. This CDR3 comprises 14 residues. Assay used: immunoSEQ multiplex PCR; TCRdb lists only in-frame clones, some missing. The sample lists 75,000 to 95,000 clones, 70% to 90% seen once, with roughly 4.4% in the top ten. The chain recombines TRBV7-9 with TRBJ1-2; D ambiguous. The material sequenced was blood. The clonotype was recovered from a person between 18 and 75 years old in good health. The CDR3 is CASSFEGSSYGYTF. CDR3 DNA: TGTGCCAGCAGCTTTGAAGGGAGTAGCTATGGCTACACCTTC.